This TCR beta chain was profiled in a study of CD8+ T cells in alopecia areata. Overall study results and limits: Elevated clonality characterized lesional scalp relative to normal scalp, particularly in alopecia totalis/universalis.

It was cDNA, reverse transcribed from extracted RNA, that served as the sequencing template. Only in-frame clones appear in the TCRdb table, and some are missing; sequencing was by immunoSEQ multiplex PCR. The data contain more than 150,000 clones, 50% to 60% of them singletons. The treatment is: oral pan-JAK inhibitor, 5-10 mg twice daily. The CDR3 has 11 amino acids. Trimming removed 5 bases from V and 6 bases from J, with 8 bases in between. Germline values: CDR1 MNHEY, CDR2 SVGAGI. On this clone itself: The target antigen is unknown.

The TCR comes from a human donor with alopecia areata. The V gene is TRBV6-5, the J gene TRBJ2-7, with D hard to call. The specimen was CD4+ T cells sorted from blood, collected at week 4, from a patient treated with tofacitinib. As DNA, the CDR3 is TGTGCCAGCAGTCAGGCCTCCGAGCAGTACTTC. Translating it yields CASSQASEQYF.